This record looks at one TCR beta chain sequence and its context. The length of the CDR3 is 16 residues. This entry belongs to a study of blood T cell repertoires in COVID-19. Sequencing used immunoSEQ multiplex PCR; TCRdb keeps in-frame clones, though not all of them. Seen here are about 65,000 clones, more than 75% observed once, and the top ten hold roughly 1.2%. The source is a man aged 60-69 years with acute or convalescent COVID-19. Sequencing was performed on peripheral blood. This rearrangement joins TRBV21-1 to TRBJ1-1; TRBD1, as called in the table, went unchecked against the DNA. TRBV21-1 is a pseudogene segment. CDR3 nucleotide sequence: TGTGCCAGCAGCAACAGGACAGGGGCTATGAACACTGAAGCTTTCTTT. Translation gives CASSNRTGAMNTEAFF.